A single sample is the source of the 8 T cell receptor beta chains below, sequenced in a study of CD8 T cells in ankylosing spondylitis. In TCRdb, the 5' RACE reads were re-called with MiXCR into one record per CDR3 protein. The sample carries approximately 350,000 distinct CDR3 sequences, about 14% recorded once. Sequencing was performed on blood, either unsorted or a sorted T cell fraction (not recorded which). The origin of the receptors is a male donor with ankylosing spondylitis or in good health (not recorded which).

This clonotype came up a few times. The chain employs TRBV6-5 and TRBJ2-5; the D is unclear. This CDR3 is built from 14 residues. V dropped 0 bases and J dropped 1 base, with 6 bases sitting between them. The V gene's germline CDR1 is MNHEY and CDR2 SVGAGI. The CDR3 loop reads CASSYSTIQETQYF. The CDR3 DNA is TGTGCCAGCAGTTACTCTACCATCCAAGAGACCCAGTACTTC.

The genes are TRBV27 and TRBJ1-5, with D tentatively TRBD1 (5 bases). V was shortened by 5 bases and J by 7 bases, with 12 bases between the two germline ends. This CDR3 has 13 residues. CDR1 MNHEY and CDR2 SMNVEV come from the germline V gene (reference sequence). The CDR3: CASSLQRGQPQHF. The CDR3, as DNA: TGTGCCAGCAGTCTACAGAGGGGCCAGCCCCAGCATTTT.

This clonotype was seen a handful of times. The chain couples TRBV5-1 to TRBJ2-7; weak D call: TRBD2 (5 bases). The CDR3 has 14 residues. Between the trimmed V and J ends, which lost 0 bases and 6 bases, there was a span of 13 bases. Per germline, CDR1 SGHRS and CDR2 YFSETQ. CDR3 nucleotides: TGCGCCAGCAGCTTGGTCGGGGAAACGGGCGAGCAGTACTTC. Translated, it gives CASSLVGETGEQYF.

In its sample, this clonotype was seen many times. The rearrangement uses TRBV5-1 and TRBJ2-7; no clear D. The germline V gene encodes CDR1 SGHRS and CDR2 YFSETQ. Trimming pared 5 bases from V and 7 bases from J, leaving 7 bases between. This CDR3 has 10 residues. This chain's CDR3 is CASRRSEQYF. DNA for the CDR3: TGCGCCAGCAGGAGATCAGAGCAGTACTTC.

The V call is TRBV5-6, the J call TRBJ2-7; 8 positions agree with TRBD2. J was trimmed by 6 bases and V by 0 bases; bases with no gene match: 8. Germline CDR1 is SGHDT and CDR2 is YYEEEE. This CDR3 is built from 15 residues. The CDR3 loop is CASSLGLRTSSEQYF. The DNA of the CDR3 is TGTGCCAGCAGCTTGGGACTCCGGACTAGCTCCGAGCAGTACTTC.

The rearrangement uses TRBV20-1 and TRBJ2-5, with TRBD2 matching 14 bases. Trimming removed 0 bases from V and 4 bases from J; junction bases left unmatched: 4. There are 16 residues in the CDR3. Germline V gives CDR1 DFQATT, CDR2 SNEGSKA (reference sequence). CDR3 bases: TGCAGTGCTAGAGAGACTAGCGGGGGGGCCAGAGAGACCCAGTACTTC. As protein: CSARETSGGARETQYF.

The chain is built from TRBV5-1 and TRBJ2-1, with D perhaps TRBD1 (5 bases). Germline V gene sequence: CDR1 SGHRS, CDR2 YFSETQ. This CDR3 comprises 15 residues. The V end was cut by 0 bases, the J end by 8 bases, with 15 bases between. Here the CDR3 reads CASSLGQGNVDEQFF. The CDR3 region has the DNA TGCGCCAGCAGCTTGGGTCAGGGAAATGTGGATGAGCAGTTCTTC.

The rearrangement joins TRBV11-3 to TRBJ2-2; tentatively, D is TRBD1 (6 bases). Germline V gene data show CDR1 as SGHNT and CDR2 as YENEEA. The ends were cut back, 6 bases at V and 7 bases at J, with 21 bases in the middle. This CDR3 contains 16 residues. In DNA, the CDR3 is TGTGCCAGCAGTCGCTCTTGGGGGCACCCTCTCGGGGAGCTGTTTTTT. This encodes CASSRSWGHPLGELFF.